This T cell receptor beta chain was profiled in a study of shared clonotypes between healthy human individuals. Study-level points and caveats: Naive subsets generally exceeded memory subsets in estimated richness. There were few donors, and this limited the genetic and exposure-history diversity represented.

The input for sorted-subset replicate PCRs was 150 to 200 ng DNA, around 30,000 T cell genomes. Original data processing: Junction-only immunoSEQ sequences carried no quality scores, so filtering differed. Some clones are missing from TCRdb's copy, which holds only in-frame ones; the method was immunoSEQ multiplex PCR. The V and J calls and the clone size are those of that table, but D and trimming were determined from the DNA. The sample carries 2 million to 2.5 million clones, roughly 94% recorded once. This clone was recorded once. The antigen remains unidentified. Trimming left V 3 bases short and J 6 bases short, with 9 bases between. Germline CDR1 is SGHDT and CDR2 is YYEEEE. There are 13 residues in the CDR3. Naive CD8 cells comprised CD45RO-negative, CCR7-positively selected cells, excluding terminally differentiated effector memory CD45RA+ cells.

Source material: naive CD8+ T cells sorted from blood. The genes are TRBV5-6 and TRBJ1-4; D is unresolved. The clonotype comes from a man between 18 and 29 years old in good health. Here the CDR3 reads CASSWAWDEKLFF. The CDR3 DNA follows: TGTGCCAGCAGCTGGGCTTGGGATGAAAAACTGTTTTTT.